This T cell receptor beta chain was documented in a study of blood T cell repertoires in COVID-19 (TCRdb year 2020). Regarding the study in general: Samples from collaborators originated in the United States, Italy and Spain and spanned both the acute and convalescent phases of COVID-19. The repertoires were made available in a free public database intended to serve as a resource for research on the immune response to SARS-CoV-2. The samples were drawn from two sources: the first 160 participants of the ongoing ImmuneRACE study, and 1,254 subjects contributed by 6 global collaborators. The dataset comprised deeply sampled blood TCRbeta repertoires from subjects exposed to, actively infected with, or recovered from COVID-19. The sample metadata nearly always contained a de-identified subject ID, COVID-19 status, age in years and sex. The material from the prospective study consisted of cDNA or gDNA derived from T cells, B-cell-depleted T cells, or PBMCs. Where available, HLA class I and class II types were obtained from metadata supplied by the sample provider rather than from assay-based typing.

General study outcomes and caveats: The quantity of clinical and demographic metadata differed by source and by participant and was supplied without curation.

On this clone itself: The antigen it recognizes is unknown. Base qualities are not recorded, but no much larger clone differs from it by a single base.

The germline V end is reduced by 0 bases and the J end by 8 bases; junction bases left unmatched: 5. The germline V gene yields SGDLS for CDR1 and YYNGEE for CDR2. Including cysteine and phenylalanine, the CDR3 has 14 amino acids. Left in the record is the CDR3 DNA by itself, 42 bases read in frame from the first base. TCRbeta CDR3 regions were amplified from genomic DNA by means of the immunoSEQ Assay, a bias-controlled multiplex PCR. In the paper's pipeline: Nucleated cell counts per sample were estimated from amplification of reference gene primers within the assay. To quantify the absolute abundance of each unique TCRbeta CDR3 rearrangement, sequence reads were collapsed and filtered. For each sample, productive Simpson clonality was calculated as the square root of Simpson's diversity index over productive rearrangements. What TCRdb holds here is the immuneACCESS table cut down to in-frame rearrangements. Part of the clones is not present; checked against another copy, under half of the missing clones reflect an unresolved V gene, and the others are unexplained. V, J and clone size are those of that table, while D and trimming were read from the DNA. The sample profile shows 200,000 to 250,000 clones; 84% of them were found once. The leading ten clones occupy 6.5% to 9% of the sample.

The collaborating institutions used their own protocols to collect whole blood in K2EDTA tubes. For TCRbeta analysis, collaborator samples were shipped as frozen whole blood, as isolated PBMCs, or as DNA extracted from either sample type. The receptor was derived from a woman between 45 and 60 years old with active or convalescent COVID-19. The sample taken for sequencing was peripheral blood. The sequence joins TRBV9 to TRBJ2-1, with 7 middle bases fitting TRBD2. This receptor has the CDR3 CASSVGREPHEQFF. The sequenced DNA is TGTGCCAGCAGCGTAGGGCGGGAGCCTCATGAGCAGTTCTTC.